A selection of T cell receptor beta chains follows, all from one sample in a study of cytomegalovirus exposure and HLA in healthy donors. TCRdb's copy holds only in-frame clones and misses some; the assay was immunoSEQ multiplex PCR. The sample includes 70,000 or so clones, 90% to 95% of them seen just once. Sequenced material: PBMCs. The receptor source for this set is a man aged 18 to 29 in good health and CMV-seropositive. The CDR3 runs from the conserved cysteine through the conserved F or W. The order of the fields is clone size, V gene, CDR3 protein. Size values are once, few and many counts, or a class for expanded clones, and some rows have none.

abundance: .; v_gene: TRBV20-1; CDR3aa: CSARGLAGHYF
abundance: .; v_gene: TRBV6-1; CDR3aa: CASSEPAGSTDTQYF
abundance: .; v_gene: TRBV7-9; CDR3aa: CASSLTGTAPNYGYTF
abundance: .; v_gene: TRBV7-9; CDR3aa: CASSFHGGETEAFF
abundance: .; v_gene: TRBV28; CDR3aa: CAIRDRVRETQYF
abundance: once; v_gene: TRBV7-9; CDR3aa: CASSSMRRVSYNEQFF
abundance: once; v_gene: TRBV7-6; CDR3aa: CASSLWFRAGEADTQYF
abundance: .; v_gene: TRBV7-9; CDR3aa: CASSRLAGGVYNEQFF
abundance: .; v_gene: TRBV14; CDR3aa: CASSLGQPTEAFF
abundance: few; v_gene: TRBV28; CDR3aa: CASSQGQDGYTF
abundance: .; v_gene: TRBV2; CDR3aa: CASSEDNGYTF
abundance: .; v_gene: TRBV19; CDR3aa: CASSGRGIGELFF
abundance: .; v_gene: TRBV9; CDR3aa: CASSVSYRGGNGYGYTF
abundance: .; v_gene: TRBV29-1; CDR3aa: CSAGGGSNQPQHF
abundance: .; v_gene: TRBV5-1; CDR3aa: CASSLGASYEQYF
abundance: .; v_gene: TRBV4-1; CDR3aa: CASSQEGGLVDSKNIQYF
abundance: .; v_gene: TRBV5-1; CDR3aa: CASSSGLALAGYYEQYF
abundance: .; v_gene: TRBV19; CDR3aa: CASSVGQGLNTEAFF
abundance: once; v_gene: TRBV28; CDR3aa: CASSLWTGEVLDGHFSYNEQFF
abundance: few; v_gene: TRBV7-9; CDR3aa: CASSYLAAPTDTQYF
abundance: .; v_gene: TRBV7-6; CDR3aa: CASSLIQGVTNEKLFF
abundance: .; v_gene: TRBV28; CDR3aa: CASARANEKLFF
abundance: .; v_gene: TRBV7-3; CDR3aa: CASSHRDRGNTYEQYF
abundance: .; v_gene: TRBV9; CDR3aa: CASSVGGKVRANVLTF
abundance: .; v_gene: TRBV28; CDR3aa: CASRPFSGDRSTEAFF
abundance: .; v_gene: TRBV10-3; CDR3aa: CAISDVQGPRYSQYF
abundance: .; v_gene: TRBV2; CDR3aa: CASSPGLANGEQFF
abundance: .; v_gene: TRBV6-1; CDR3aa: CASSPQDRGNQPQHF
abundance: .; v_gene: TRBV27; CDR3aa: CASSFAGRVTDTQYF
abundance: once; v_gene: TRBV28; CDR3aa: CASSPGSAGVYEQYF
abundance: once; v_gene: TRBV10-2; CDR3aa: CASRPSGRGETQYF
abundance: .; v_gene: TRBV6-1; CDR3aa: CASSGPLASSSYNEQFF
abundance: .; v_gene: TRBV28; CDR3aa: CASSYPSTVSYEQYF